The 27 T cell receptor beta chains below were found in one sample sequenced in a study of graft-versus-host responses after intestinal transplantation. Some clones are missing from TCRdb's copy, which holds only in-frame ones; the method was immunoSEQ multiplex PCR. The sample holds roughly 15,000 clones, 75% to 85% seen once. Intraepithelial plus lamina propria lymphocytes were released by processing graft tissue. Here the sequenced sample was ileum tissue, taken roughly 3.5 months after intestinal transplant. The receptor source for this set is a human patient who received an intestinal transplant, so some T cells may come from the graft donor.

As DNA, the CDR3 is TGCGCCAGCAGACCATCAGGGCTGTCGAAATACTATGGCTACACCTTC. This sequence encodes CASRPSGLSKYYGYTF. This chain uses TRBV4-3 with TRBJ1-2; the D gene is possibly TRBD1 (5 bases). This CDR3 region has 16 residues. Trimming pared 6 bases from V and 3 bases from J, leaving 20 bases between. The germline gives CDR1 LGHNA, CDR2 YSLEER.

The chain has TRBV5-4 and TRBJ2-3; 11 bases fit TRBD2. Trimming removed 3 bases from V and 8 bases from J; junction bases left unmatched: 5. Germline-derived CDR1 and CDR2 are SGHNT and YYREEE (reference sequence). The CDR3 loop spans 14 amino acids. Here the CDR3 reads CASSYGTSGGTQYF. The CDR3 region has the DNA TGTGCCAGCAGCTACGGGACTAGCGGAGGTACGCAGTATTTT. Filled out from reference TRBV5-4 and TRBJ2-3, the complete variable domain reads ETGVTQSPTHLIKTRGQQVTLRCSSQSGHNTVSWYQQALGQGPQFIFQYYREEENGRGNFPPRFSGLQFPNYSSELNVNALELDDSALYLCASSYGTSGGTQYFGPGTRLTVL.

V usage is TRBV7-2 and J usage is TRBJ2-1; 7 bases line up with TRBD1. V dropped 5 bases and J dropped 0; count of bases not matched to a gene: 1. CDR1 is SGHTA, CDR2 FQGNSA, per germline. This CDR3 comprises 14 residues. CDR3 in amino acids: CASSRDSSYNEQFF. CDR3 DNA sequence: TGTGCCAGCAGCCGGGACAGCTCCTACAATGAGCAGTTCTTC.

The J gene is TRBJ2-7, the V gene TRBV19, with 14 bases matching TRBD2. The V segment lost 5 bases and the J segment 3 bases; nucleotides outside the gene matches: 15. Germline loops: CDR1 LNHDA, CDR2 SQIVND (reference sequence). This CDR3 comprises 19 residues. The CDR3 nucleotides read TGTGCCAGTAGTTCGCCGGGACTAGCGGGAGAAACCCCCAGCTACGAGCAGTACTTC. Its translation is CASSSPGLAGETPSYEQYF. Based on the CDR3 plus reference TRBV19 and TRBJ2-7, the full variable domain is DGGITQSPKYLFRKEGQNVTLSCEQNLNHDAMYWYRQDPGQGLRLIYYSQIVNDFQKGDIAEGYSVSREKKESFPLTVTSAQKNPTAFYLCASSSPGLAGETPSYEQYFGPGTRLTVT.

The CDR3 reads CASSLSGLSSTGDEQYF. In DNA, the CDR3 is TGTGCCAGCAGTTTATCGGGCCTATCTAGCACAGGCGACGAGCAGTACTTC. V usage is TRBV27 and J usage is TRBJ2-7; either TRBD1 or TRBD2 may supply D (5 bases each). Trimming stripped 0 bases from V and 5 bases from J, with 20 bases between. Germline V gene lookup returns CDR1 MNHEY and CDR2 SMNVEV (reference sequence). The CDR3 is 17 residues long.

This clone showed up many times. The rearrangement uses TRBV7-3 and TRBJ1-1; no clear D. Per germline, CDR1 SGHTA and CDR2 FQGTGA. The CDR3 contains 10 residues. V shed 10 bases and J shed 3 bases, with 6 bases lying between them. This CDR3 is CATGDTEAFF. The DNA of the CDR3 is TGTGCCACAGGAGACACTGAAGCTTTCTTT.

This chain uses TRBV6-5 with TRBJ2-7; 8 nucleotides agree with TRBD2. Germline trimming cut 0 bases from V and 2 bases from J; bases unmatched to any gene: 3. The CDR3 contains 15 residues. Per germline, CDR1 MNHEY and CDR2 SVGAGI. The CDR3 loop reads CASSYSVAGTYEQYF. DNA for the CDR3: TGTGCCAGCAGTTACTCGGTAGCGGGGACCTACGAGCAGTACTTC.

Details on this clone: A much larger clonotype is one base distant, so this may be a read error. The chain carries TRBV4-1 and TRBJ2-4; weak D call: TRBD1 (6 bases). CDR3 length equals 15 residues. CDR1 is MGHRA, CDR2 YSYEKL, per germline. Trimming shortened V by 2 bases and J by 8 bases, and 16 bases separated the two germline ends. Here the CDR3 DNA reads TGCGCCAGCAGCCAACCGACAGGATCGAAAGACATTCAGTACTTC. Residues: CASSQPTGSKDIQYF.

The chain joins TRBV10-3 to TRBJ1-1, with D possibly matching TRBD1 (6 bases). The V end was cut by 0 bases, the J end by 0 bases, with 11 bases between. This CDR3 region has 16 residues. Germline V gives CDR1 ENHRY, CDR2 SYGVKD. CDR3 sequence: CAISESRDNMNTEAFF. The CDR3 DNA sequence: TGTGCCATCAGTGAGTCCCGGGACAACATGAACACTGAAGCTTTCTTT.

The rearrangement joins TRBV7-8 to TRBJ2-7; D remains unclear. This CDR3 is built from 12 residues. Germline loops: CDR1 SGHVS, CDR2 FQNEAQ. The V end was cut by 2 bases, the J end by 2 bases, with 4 bases between. The CDR3 bases are TGTGCCAGCAGCTTACCAACCTACGAGCAGTACTTC. Translation: CASSLPTYEQYF.

V gene TRBV7-9 combines with J gene TRBJ1-1, with D unresolved. Germline V gene sequence: CDR1 SEHNR, CDR2 FQNEAQ (reference sequence). The CDR3 length is 15 residues. V was trimmed by 8 bases and J by 0 bases, leaving 16 bases between them. The CDR3 loop is CASDHQEAMNTEAFF. The CDR3 bases are TGTGCCAGCGACCACCAGGAGGCCATGAACACTGAAGCTTTCTTT.

The chain has TRBV30 and TRBJ1-2; the match to TRBD1 covers 7 bases. V was pared by 2 bases and J by 4 bases, with 4 bases of the junction left unmatched. Per the germline V gene, CDR1 is GTSNPN and CDR2 is SVGIG (reference sequence). This CDR3 is 13 amino acids long. In DNA, the CDR3 is TGTGCCTGGAGTCATGGGGACAGCTATGGCTACACCTTC. This encodes CAWSHGDSYGYTF.

J is TRBJ1-4 and V is TRBV28; 11 nucleotides match TRBD1. Trimming cost V 8 bases and J 7 bases; bases outside gene matches: 9. The CDR3 is 15 residues long. Germline V lookup: CDR1 MDHEN, CDR2 SYDVKM. The CDR3 is CASRSWTGGVEKLFF. Here the CDR3 DNA reads TGTGCCAGCCGATCCTGGACAGGGGGCGTTGAAAAACTGTTTTTT. Full variable domain (outside the CDR3, taken from reference TRBV28 and TRBJ1-4): DVKVTQSSRYLVKRTGEKVFLECVQDMDHENMFWYRQDPGLGLRLIYFSYDVKMKEKGDIPEGYSVSREKKERFSLILESASTNQTSMYLCASRSWTGGVEKLFFGSGTQLSVL.

This chain joins TRBV25-1 and TRBJ1-2; 9 positions agree with TRBD1. Germline assignment: CDR1 MGHDK and CDR2 SYGVNS. The CDR3 loop spans 12 amino acids. After removal of 8 bases from V and 10 bases from J, the junction contained 8 bases not matched to a gene. The CDR3 protein is CASPRDRVNYTF. Here the CDR3 DNA reads TGTGCCAGCCCTCGGGACAGGGTGAACTACACCTTC.

The V and J genes are TRBV6-6 and TRBJ2-7, with TRBD2 matching over 8 bases. CDR3 length equals 15 residues. Germline V gene data show CDR1 as MNHNY and CDR2 as SVGAGI (reference sequence). V lost 4 bases and J lost 3; bases outside the gene matches: 8. CDR3 amino acids: CASSWDGGRIYEQYF. CDR3 in DNA: TGTGCCAGCAGTTGGGACGGCGGGAGGATCTACGAGCAGTACTTC.

V gene TRBV6-4 combines with J gene TRBJ1-2; the D is unclear. V was cut by 9 bases and J by 0 bases, with 14 bases left in between. In germline, CDR1 is MRHNA, CDR2 SNTAGT. The CDR3 is 14 amino acids. The CDR3 bases are TGTGCCAGGACTAGGGCGGGCCCTAACTATGGCTACACCTTC. Its protein product is CARTRAGPNYGYTF.

This sequence joins TRBV28 and TRBJ2-1; 10 bases match TRBD2. CDR3 size: 16 residues. J lost 7 bases, V lost 4 bases, and 10 bases had no gene match. Germline CDR1 and CDR2: MDHEN and SYDVKM. CDR3 bases: TGTGCCAGCAGTTGGCTAGCGGGAGTTTTCCCAAATGAGCAGTTCTTC. Encoded protein: CASSWLAGVFPNEQFF. The entire variable domain, with the rest obtained from reference TRBV28 and TRBJ2-1, is as follows: DVKVTQSSRYLVKRTGEKVFLECVQDMDHENMFWYRQDPGLGLRLIYFSYDVKMKEKGDIPEGYSVSREKKERFSLILESASTNQTSMYLCASSWLAGVFPNEQFFGPGTRLTVL.

The chain links TRBV19 to TRBJ2-1; D perhaps matches TRBD2 (6 bases). The germline V and J ends were trimmed by 0 bases and 7 bases, with 19 bases remaining between them. CDR1 LNHDA and CDR2 SQIVND come from the germline V gene (reference sequence). CDR3 size: 17 residues. The CDR3 nucleotides are TGTGCCAGTAGTATAGATCTTGGCGGACTACCTACGAATGAGCAGTTCTTC. Translating gives CASSIDLGGLPTNEQFF.

The V gene is TRBV6-5, the J gene TRBJ1-1; D is uncertain. Trimming pared 2 bases from V and 11 bases from J, leaving 9 bases between. This CDR3 region has 11 residues. Germline assignment: CDR1 MNHEY and CDR2 SVGAGI. CDR3 region: CASSYEGRAFF. CDR3 DNA: TGTGCCAGCAGTTACGAAGGGAGGGCTTTCTTT.

The chain is built from TRBV4-1 and TRBJ2-5, with TRBD2 identical over 7 bases. Germline assignment: CDR1 MGHRA and CDR2 YSYEKL. CDR3 length: 16 residues. V dropped 4 bases and J dropped 3; count of bases not matched to a gene: 11. The CDR3 loop reads CASSPLRLARKETQYF. The CDR3 bases are TGCGCCAGCAGCCCCCTCCGACTAGCCAGAAAAGAGACCCAGTACTTC.

V and J are TRBV9 and TRBJ1-1; D is unclear. Germline lookup yields CDR1 SGDLS and CDR2 YYNGEE. V shed 0 bases and J shed 7 bases, with 25 bases lying between them. This CDR3 has 18 residues. The CDR3 protein is CASSVGFRLWPPEGEAFF. In DNA, the CDR3 is TGTGCCAGCAGCGTAGGGTTCCGGCTTTGGCCGCCCGAGGGTGAAGCTTTCTTT.

The V gene is TRBV5-1, the J gene TRBJ2-1; TRBD2 aligns across 7 bases. The CDR3 is 16 residues long. Germline values: CDR1 SGHRS, CDR2 YFSETQ. The V segment lost 5 bases and the J segment 2 bases; nucleotides outside the gene matches: 10. CDR3 sequence: CASSRGVAGTYNEQFF. The DNA for the CDR3 is TGCGCCAGCAGTAGGGGAGTAGCGGGTACCTACAATGAGCAGTTCTTC.

The V and J genes are TRBV5-6 and TRBJ2-2; D is unclear. CDR1 and CDR2 from the germline V gene are SGHDT and YYEEEE. V lost 0 bases to trimming and J lost 1 base, with 4 bases between them. The CDR3 sequence is 14 residues long. CDR3 DNA: TGTGCCAGCAGCTTGGTTCAGAACACCGGGGAGCTGTTTTTT. Encoded protein: CASSLVQNTGELFF.

J is TRBJ2-5 and V is TRBV15; D gene ambiguous. The V end lost 1 base, the J end lost 5 bases, and 14 bases lay between the germline ends. The length of the CDR3 is 15 residues. Germline CDR1 is LNHNV and CDR2 is YYDKDF (reference sequence). In nucleotides, the CDR3 is TGTGCCACCAGCAGAGTGCGGTCCTATGTGGAGACCCAGTACTTC. This translates into CATSRVRSYVETQYF.

This chain uses TRBV9 with TRBJ2-7; D is perhaps TRBD1 (6 bases). Trimming removed 5 bases at V and 4 bases at J, with 16 bases between. Per germline, CDR1 SGDLS and CDR2 YYNGEE. CDR3 length: 14 amino acids. This CDR3 reads CASSPQGRGYEQYF. CDR3 bases: TGTGCCAGCAGTCCACAGGGAAGGGGTTACGAGCAGTACTTC.

The sample holds one count of this clone. The chain has TRBV7-8 and TRBJ1-1; D is ambiguous. This CDR3 has 12 amino acids. Trimming removed 5 bases from V and 6 bases from J, with 10 bases in between. CDR1 and CDR2 from the germline V gene are SGHVS and FQNEAQ. The CDR3, as DNA: TGTGCCAGCAGCCACCTCGGCGCTGAAGCTTTCTTT. Translating gives CASSHLGAEAFF.

This chain connects TRBV7-9 to TRBJ1-2; D may be TRBD1 (5 bases). With 6 bases removed from V and 5 bases from J, the gap between germline ends came to 13 bases. The CDR3 consists of 13 residues. Germline V gene sequence: CDR1 SEHNR, CDR2 FQNEAQ (reference sequence). CDR3 amino acids: CASSSTEFYGYTF. CDR3 DNA sequence: TGTGCCAGCAGTTCGACAGAATTTTATGGCTACACCTTC.